This TCR beta chain was sequenced during a study of blood T cell repertoires in COVID-19. About the study: COVID-19 samples from acute and convalescent phases originated in the United States, Italy and Spain. Nucleic acid was either cDNA or gDNA, and it came from T cells, B-cell-depleted T cells, or PBMCs.

Those enrolled in Seattle joined during active infection and were followed longitudinally afterward. In the original processing: Amplification of reference gene primers provided the estimated nucleated cell counts. This table comes from immunoSEQ multiplex PCR, and its TCRdb copy is limited to in-frame clones, with some not included. V and J calls and clone size follow that table, whereas D and trimming were derived from the DNA. This sample carries 200,000 to 300,000 clones, 80% to 90% of them seen once, and the ten largest clones take 6% to 8%. Sequencing input: peripheral blood. The clonotype comes from a woman of 80 years or more with COVID-19, enrolled during active disease.

This CDR3 is CAQTTGNPYEQYF. Here the CDR3 DNA reads TGTGCCCAGACGACAGGGAATCCCTACGAGCAGTACTTC. The rearrangement uses TRBV30 and TRBJ2-7; 7 bases match TRBD1. This CDR3 has 13 amino acids. CDR1 GTSNPN and CDR2 SVGIG come from the germline V gene (reference sequence). V dropped 8 bases and J dropped 2; count of bases not matched to a gene: 9. Full variable domain (outside the CDR3, taken from reference TRBV30 and TRBJ2-7): SQTIHQWPATLVQPVGSPLSLECTVEGTSNPNLYWYRQAAGRGLQLLFYSVGIGQISSEVPQNLSASRPQDRQFILSSKKLLLSDSGFYLCAQTTGNPYEQYFGPGTRLTVT.